This T cell receptor (beta chain) was captured by sequencing in a study of cytomegalovirus exposure and HLA in healthy donors. In the PCR, 60 Vbeta and 13 Jbeta primers were used. Clones were sequenced by immunoSEQ multiplex PCR, and TCRdb holds only the in-frame ones, with some missing. This table holds about 120,000 clones. About this clone itself: What it binds is not known.

At the time of sampling, donors were nominally healthy, though unrecorded immune exposures were likely. Overall study results and limits: In a later analysis, TCR beta V- and J-gene trimming was associated with a missense DCLRE1C variant. Per a prior analysis, the majority of TCR beta V segments were productive roughly 90% or roughly 30% of the time. A later analysis reportedly found fewer N-insertions in an Asian-associated ancestry cluster than the approximately 700-donor mean.

Trimming cost V 4 bases and J 4 bases, with 9 bases left between them. The CDR3 covers 14 residues. Germline V lookup: CDR1 SGHRS, CDR2 YFSETQ. The sample taken for sequencing was PBMCs. The chain carries TRBV5-1 and TRBJ2-6; unclear D gene. This TCR was sampled from a man between 18 and 35 years old in good health and CMV-seronegative. DNA of the CDR3: TGCGCCAGCAGCCCCTCTGCGGGGGCCAACGTCCTGACTTTC. Its protein product is CASSPSAGANVLTF.